The clone carrying this T cell receptor beta chain was seen at least ten times. The record originates from a study of T cells after yellow fever vaccination. Study in general: Fractions of low cell number were prepared using SMART-Seq v4 Ultra Low Input.

For TCR, cDNA came from 5'RACE template switching, which added a universal primer site and UMIs. TCRdb independently ran MiXCR on the 5' RACE reads; one entry per CDR3 protein. The sample has about 400,000 distinct CDR3 sequences, around a tenth seen once. V was shortened by 3 bases and J by 14 bases, with 29 bases between the two germline ends. Germline V gene lookup returns CDR1 ENHRY and CDR2 SYGVKD. The CDR3 extends over 18 amino acids. This TCR came from a man aged 18 to 29 who received the YFV17D yellow fever vaccine. The sequencing used PBMCs, collected on the day of the first yellow fever vaccination. The chain recombines TRBV10-3 with TRBJ1-6, with a weak D call TRBD1 (5 bases). This CDR3 reads CAISDPTATLIPNSALHF. The CDR3 coding sequence is TGTGCCATCAGTGACCCGACAGCTACCCTAATTCCCAATTCGGCCCTCCACTTT.